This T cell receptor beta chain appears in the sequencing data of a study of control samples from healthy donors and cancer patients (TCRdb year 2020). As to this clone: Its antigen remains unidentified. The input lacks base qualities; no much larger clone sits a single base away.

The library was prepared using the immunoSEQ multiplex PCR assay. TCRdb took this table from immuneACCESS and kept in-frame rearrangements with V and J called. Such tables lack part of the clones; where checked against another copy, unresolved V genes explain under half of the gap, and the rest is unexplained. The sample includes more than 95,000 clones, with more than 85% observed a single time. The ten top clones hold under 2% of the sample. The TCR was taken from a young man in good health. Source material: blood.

The CDR3: CASSEMGGGGELFF. The base sequence is TGCGCCAGCAGTGAGATGGGGGGGGGCGGGGAGCTGTTTTTT. The V and J genes are TRBV10-1 and TRBJ2-2; 7 central nucleotides agree with TRBD2. The germline V gene (reference sequence) sets CDR1 to WNHNN and CDR2 to SYGVQD. The V end gives up 2 bases and the J end 7 bases, leaving 4 bases in the junction not matched to a gene. The CDR3 has 14 amino acids, counting the end cysteine and phenylalanine. This entry keeps only the CDR3 DNA: 42 bases, framed from base 1.